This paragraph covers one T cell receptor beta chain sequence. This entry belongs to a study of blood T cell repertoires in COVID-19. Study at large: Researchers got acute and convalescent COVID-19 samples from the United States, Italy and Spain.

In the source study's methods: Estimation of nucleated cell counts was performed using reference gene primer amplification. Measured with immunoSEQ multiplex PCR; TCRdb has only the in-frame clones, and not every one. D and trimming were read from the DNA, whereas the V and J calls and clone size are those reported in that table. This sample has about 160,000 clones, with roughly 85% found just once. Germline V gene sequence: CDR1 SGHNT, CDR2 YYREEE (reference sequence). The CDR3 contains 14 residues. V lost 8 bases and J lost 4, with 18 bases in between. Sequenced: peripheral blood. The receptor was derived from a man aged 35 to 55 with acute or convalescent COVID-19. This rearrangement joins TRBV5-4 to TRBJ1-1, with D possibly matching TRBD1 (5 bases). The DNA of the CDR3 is TGTGCCAGTTCGCAGGGATTTATGGGCACTGAAGCTTTCTTT. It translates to CASSQGFMGTEAFF.